A single sample gave rise to the 22 T cell receptor beta chains below, sequenced in a study of cytomegalovirus exposure and HLA in healthy donors. A multiplex PCR was run with 60 Vbeta primers and 13 Jbeta primers. TCRdb's copy holds only in-frame clones and misses some; the assay was immunoSEQ multiplex PCR. The sample includes more than 85,000 clones, 9.4% of them seen just once. The sample comprised PBMCs. These receptors were obtained from a man in his forties or fifties in good health and CMV-seropositive.

This chain joins TRBV19 and TRBJ1-2, with a weak D call TRBD1 (5 bases). CDR1 is LNHDA, CDR2 SQIVND, per germline (reference sequence). CDR3 length equals 14 residues. V was shortened by 2 bases and J by 4 bases, with 11 bases between the two germline ends. The CDR3 here is CASSIKSTAYGYTF. CDR3 DNA sequence: TGTGCCAGTAGTATAAAGTCGACAGCCTATGGCTACACCTTC. Full variable domain (outside the CDR3, taken from reference TRBV19 and TRBJ1-2): DGGITQSPKYLFRKEGQNVTLSCEQNLNHDAMYWYRQDPGQGLRLIYYSQIVNDFQKGDIAEGYSVSREKKESFPLTVTSAQKNPTAFYLCASSIKSTAYGYTFGSGTRLTVV.

The chain recombines TRBV6-6 with TRBJ2-1, with D perhaps matching TRBD2 (7 bases). Germline CDR1 and CDR2: MNHNY and SVGAGI (reference sequence). CDR3 length: 15 residues. V was cut by 4 bases and J by 7 bases, with 17 bases left in between. The CDR3 is CASSFGGPDRNEQFF. DNA of the CDR3: TGTGCCAGCAGTTTCGGGGGGCCCGATCGTAATGAGCAGTTCTTC.

This chain joins TRBV21-1 and TRBJ1-1; the table's D call of TRBD1 was not tested on the DNA. TRBV21-1 corresponds to a pseudogene. This CDR3 is built from 15 residues. The CDR3 DNA reads as TGTGCCAGCAGGGAGAGGGGGCTAAGGGGCACTGAAGCTTTCTTT. Protein sequence: CASRERGLRGTEAFF.

This clone was seen a few times. The CDR3 loop reads CASSSRDRGYEQYF. CDR3 DNA: TGTGCCAGCAGCTCTCGGGACAGGGGCTACGAGCAGTACTTC. The gene calls are TRBV5-4 and TRBJ2-7; 10 bases fit TRBD1. In germline, CDR1 is SGHNT, CDR2 YYREEE (reference sequence). This CDR3 has 14 residues. With V trimmed by 3 bases and J by 3 bases, 3 bases remained unmatched.

This clone has a handful of counts. CDR3 in DNA: TGTGCCAGCAGTTTCTCGATAGGGGGCGATAGCAATCAGCCCCAGCATTTT. This codes for CASSFSIGGDSNQPQHF. The gene calls are TRBV28 and TRBJ1-5, with 7 nucleotides matching TRBD1. This CDR3 contains 17 residues. Germline assignment: CDR1 MDHEN and CDR2 SYDVKM. J gave up 0 bases and V 3 bases, and 8 bases lay outside the gene matches.

V is TRBV5-1 and J is TRBJ2-7; 12 bases align to TRBD1. CDR1 is SGHRS and CDR2 is YFSETQ in the germline V gene. The CDR3 is 15 residues long. The trim removed 4 bases at V and 3 bases at J, leaving 5 bases unmatched. CDR3 DNA: TGCGCCAGCAGCCCCGGGACAGGGGGCCTCTACGAGCAGTACTTC. Residues: CASSPGTGGLYEQYF.

This clone was recorded a few times. This chain connects TRBV5-4 to TRBJ1-5; D remains ambiguous. The CDR3 spans 17 residues. With 4 bases removed from V and 1 base from J, the gap between germline ends came to 18 bases. Germline V gives CDR1 SGHNT, CDR2 YYREEE (reference sequence). CDR3 amino acids: CASSRRMAQPSNQPQHF. CDR3 DNA: TGTGCCAGCAGCCGGCGCATGGCACAGCCCAGCAATCAGCCCCAGCATTTT.

Only a few counts were recorded for this clone. The chain links TRBV6-1 to TRBJ1-2; 8 bases match TRBD1. The CDR3 sequence is 15 residues long. Germline V gives CDR1 MNHNS, CDR2 SASEGT. V lost 2 bases, J lost 3 bases, and 5 bases stayed unmatched. CDR3 sequence reads: CASSERSGGYYGYTF. The CDR3 coding sequence is TGTGCCAGCAGTGAAAGGTCAGGGGGCTACTATGGCTACACCTTC.

In its sample, this clone was seen a few times. A read error may account for a junction end that differs from germline. This chain joins TRBV6-6 and TRBJ1-5; tentative D call: TRBD1 (6 bases). Looked up from germline, CDR1 is MNHNY and CDR2 is SVGAGI (reference sequence). This CDR3 comprises 14 residues. For the CDR3, the DNA is TGTGCCAGCAGACCGGATGGGGGCAATCAGCACCAGCATTTT. Encoded protein: CASRPDGGNQHQHF.

This clone was seen more than once but under ten times. The chain has TRBV4-2 and TRBJ1-2, with D possibly TRBD1 on 5 matching bases. CDR1 and CDR2 from the germline V gene are LGHNA and YNFKEQ. The ends were cut back, 2 bases at V and 10 bases at J, with 14 bases in the middle. This CDR3 spans 13 amino acids. The CDR3 nucleotides read TGTGCCAGCAGCCAACTAGGGGACTTGGACTACACCTTC. The encoded protein is CASSQLGDLDYTF.

This clone was counted a few times. The chain recombines TRBV27 with TRBJ2-4; D gene uncertain. The CDR3 covers 13 residues. Germline CDR1 is MNHEY and CDR2 is SMNVEV (reference sequence). The V end was cut by 6 bases, the J end by 6 bases, with 12 bases between. CDR3 coding DNA: TGTGCCAGCAGCATCAGGTTGGGAAACATTCAGTACTTC. This translates into CASSIRLGNIQYF.

This chain links TRBV11-2 with TRBJ2-5, with 8 positions matching TRBD1. From germline, CDR1 is SGHAT and CDR2 FQNNGV. The CDR3 spans 14 residues. V lost 4 bases, J lost 10 bases, and 11 bases stayed unmatched. The CDR3 nucleotides read TGTGCCAGCAGCTGGATGACAGGGGCAGGGGTCCAGTACTTC. Its translation is CASSWMTGAGVQYF.

The rearrangement joins TRBV5-1 to TRBJ2-2; TRBD1 matches at 8 bases. The J segment lost 5 bases and the V segment lost 4 bases, leaving 4 bases of the junction unmatched. Germline V gives CDR1 SGHRS, CDR2 YFSETQ. This CDR3 contains 14 residues. DNA for the CDR3: TGCGCCAGCAGCGTAGACAGGGGTACCGGGGAGCTGTTTTTT. Translating it yields CASSVDRGTGELFF.

The chain combines TRBV5-1 with TRBJ2-5; 14 bases fit TRBD2. V trimming: 4 bases; J trimming: 5 bases; junction bases outside the gene matches: 7. The CDR3 contains 16 residues. Germline lookup yields CDR1 SGHRS and CDR2 YFSETQ. The CDR3 nucleotides are TGCGCCAGCAGCGCTGGGACTAGCGGGAGCCACGAGACCCAGTACTTC. Protein: CASSAGTSGSHETQYF.

The DNA of the CDR3 is TGTGCCAGCAGCAACGTATTTAGCGGGAGTCCAGACGATGAGCAGTTCTTC. Translating gives CASSNVFSGSPDDEQFF. The rearrangement links TRBV7-9 to TRBJ2-1; 9 positions agree with TRBD2. CDR3 length: 17 residues. CDR1 and CDR2 (germline): SEHNR, FQNEAQ (reference sequence). V lost 5 bases to trimming and J lost 8 bases; unmatched junction nucleotides: 16.

This clone was seen more than once but under ten times. The chain employs TRBV7-9 and TRBJ2-6, with unresolved D. Germline V gene lookup returns CDR1 SEHNR and CDR2 FQNEAQ (reference sequence). The CDR3 length is 18 residues. With 5 bases removed from V and 2 bases from J, the gap between germline ends came to 19 bases. The CDR3 reads CASSHNLGSTAGANVLTF. The CDR3 bases are TGTGCCAGCAGCCACAACCTCGGGTCGACGGCTGGGGCCAACGTCCTGACTTTC.

A few counts support this clone. V is TRBV30 and J is TRBJ2-6, with D perhaps matching TRBD2 (7 bases). Trimming took off 5 bases at V and 0 bases at J, with 11 bases between the two ends. The germline CDR1 and CDR2 sequences are GTSNPN and SVGIG (reference sequence). This CDR3 has 15 residues. The CDR3 DNA follows: TGTGCCTGGGGGAGGGGGAGCTCTGGGGCCAACGTCCTGACTTTC. Residues: CAWGRGSSGANVLTF.

The rearrangement links TRBV6-1 to TRBJ2-7; the match to TRBD2 covers 10 bases. CDR1 and CDR2 from the germline V gene are MNHNS and SASEGT. V trimming: 7 bases; J trimming: 2 bases; junction bases outside the gene matches: 8. The CDR3 spans 15 residues. This CDR3 reads CASKKREGQTYEQYF. Here the CDR3 DNA reads TGTGCCAGCAAGAAGCGGGAGGGCCAAACCTACGAGCAGTACTTC.

The chain carries TRBV5-6 and TRBJ1-1; possible D gene TRBD1, 5 bases. The CDR3 is 14 residues long. Trimming stripped 2 bases from V and 1 base from J, with 9 bases between. Germline V gene data show CDR1 as SGHDT and CDR2 as YYEEEE. Here the CDR3 reads CASSFRGQNTEAFF. In DNA, the CDR3 is TGTGCCAGCAGCTTTAGGGGCCAGAACACTGAAGCTTTCTTT.

CDR3 nucleotide sequence: TGTGCCAGCAGCAAGGGACAGGGGACTACCGGGGAGCTGTTTTTT. This encodes CASSKGQGTTGELFF. The V call is TRBV7-9, the J call TRBJ2-2; 10 bases align to TRBD1. V trimming: 5 bases; J trimming: 5 bases; junction bases outside the gene matches: 5. The CDR3 runs 15 residues. Germline loops: CDR1 SEHNR, CDR2 FQNEAQ (reference sequence).

The rearrangement uses TRBV5-6 and TRBJ2-5, with TRBD1 identical over 7 bases. This CDR3 spans 15 amino acids. The V segment lost 2 bases and the J segment 2 bases; nucleotides outside the gene matches: 6. CDR1 is SGHDT and CDR2 is YYEEEE in the germline V gene. This CDR3 reads CASSFPDRQQETQYF. The CDR3 coding sequence is TGTGCCAGCAGCTTCCCGGACAGGCAACAAGAGACCCAGTACTTC.

The chain couples TRBV5-4 to TRBJ2-6; 7 nucleotides align to TRBD1. Germline-derived CDR1 and CDR2 are SGHNT and YYREEE (reference sequence). The CDR3 contains 17 residues. V trimming: 3 bases; J trimming: 1 base; junction bases outside the gene matches: 7. CDR3: CASSSNRGRSGANVLTF. The CDR3 DNA follows: TGTGCCAGCAGCTCAAACAGGGGAAGATCTGGGGCCAACGTCCTGACTTTC. Full variable domain (remainder filled in from reference TRBV5-4 and TRBJ2-6): ETGVTQSPTHLIKTRGQQVTLRCSSQSGHNTVSWYQQALGQGPQFIFQYYREEENGRGNFPPRFSGLQFPNYSSELNVNALELDDSALYLCASSSNRGRSGANVLTFGAGSRLTVL.